This TCR beta chain was captured in a study of long-term antiretroviral therapy in people with HIV. V was cut by 2 bases and J by 7 bases, with 9 bases left in between. Germline V gene sequence: CDR1 SGHRS, CDR2 YFSETQ. The CDR3 extends over 13 amino acids. Researchers ran immunoSEQ v3.0 at survey level. Assay used: immunoSEQ multiplex PCR; TCRdb lists only in-frame clones, some missing. The profile shows more than 11,000 clones, roughly 80% of them singletons. The specimen was unsorted PBMCs, collected 1.8 years before starting antiretroviral therapy. The chain uses TRBV5-1 and TRBJ2-2; D not resolved. The receptor was derived from a woman in her forties with HIV. The CDR3 sequence: CASSLTRNGELFF. Here the CDR3 DNA reads TGCGCCAGCAGCTTAACTCGCAACGGGGAGCTGTTTTTT.